This T cell receptor (beta chain) comes out of a study of beta chain features in type 1 diabetes. This clone was recorded many times. The antigen is undetermined. Notes on the study in general: A possible short-template PCR bias applies equally to patients and controls.

Investigators reverse transcribed all isolated RNA, so they sequenced expressed TCRB transcripts. TCRdb's copy holds only in-frame clones and misses some; the assay was immunoSEQ multiplex PCR. The repertoire holds hundreds of thousands of clones, with around 10% as singletons. Cells sorted by CD45RO/CCR7/CD25/CD127/CD95/CD27 comprised CD4+ naive, central memory, regulatory and stem cell-like memory cells. Without exception, sorted populations had purity beyond 95%. The sequencing sample was made of naive CD4+ T cells from blood. This clonotype was obtained from a woman aged 18-29 years in good health.

The CDR3 here is CSVSRDRDNYEQYF. Written as DNA, the CDR3 is TGCAGCGTATCCCGGGACAGGGACAACTACGAGCAGTACTTC. The chain employs TRBV29-1 and TRBJ2-7; 9 bases match TRBD1. Trimming at V came to 6 bases and at J to 3 bases, leaving 9 bases not matched to a gene. CDR1 is SQVTM, CDR2 ANQGSEA, per germline. The length of the CDR3 is 14 residues.